This TCR beta chain was found in a study of shared clonotypes between healthy human individuals. Findings and limits, study-wide: Sequencing depth was predicted to influence how clonotypes are shared among donors.

This clone was recorded at least ten times. Antigen specificity is unknown. All donors were Caucasian adults living in Nashville, Tennessee. The authors split each subset's genomic DNA evenly across several immunoSEQ plates. Original processing methods: For the immunoSEQ data, sequences were junction-only without quality scores, so filtering differed. Generated by immunoSEQ multiplex PCR, the TCRdb table keeps only in-frame clones and is missing some. V, J and clone size were drawn from that table, and D and trimming were deduced from the DNA. The data show approximately 120,000 clones, roughly 70% seen once. Trimming stripped 0 bases from V and 1 base from J, with 9 bases between. Per the germline V gene, CDR1 is GTSNPN and CDR2 is SVGIG (reference sequence). The CDR3 is 14 residues long.

The sample taken for sequencing was memory CD8+ T cells sorted from blood. Noted subset: CD45RO+ cells pooled with CCR7-negative TemRA cells. The clonotype was recovered from a woman aged 25 to 39 in good health. The chain recombines TRBV30 with TRBJ1-1; D is unresolved. The CDR3 bases are TGTGCCTGGAGTGTCCCCGGAACGAACACTGAAGCTTTCTTT. It translates to CAWSVPGTNTEAFF.